The 26 T cell receptor beta chains reported below all come from one sample, sequenced in a study of blood T cell repertoires in COVID-19. Using immunoSEQ multiplex PCR, the repertoire was profiled, and TCRdb retains in-frame clones only, with some absent. There are 150,000 to 200,000 clones in the sample; around 73% occur only once, and roughly a sixth lies in the top ten. Sample: PBMCs or T cells enriched from blood (not recorded which). Receptors were obtained from a woman in her fifties or sixties who had recovered from COVID-19.

This clone showed up just once. The rearrangement joins TRBV11-3 to TRBJ2-1; the D gene is possibly TRBD1 (5 bases). From germline, CDR1 is SGHNT and CDR2 YENEEA. The CDR3 covers 15 residues. Trimming stripped 1 base from V and 10 bases from J, with 17 bases between. The CDR3 DNA reads as TGTGCCAGCAGCTTAGGGGATAAGGGGTACTGGGAGCAGTTCTTC. Amino acids: CASSLGDKGYWEQFF.

The rearrangement links TRBV6-5 to TRBJ2-2; 10 nucleotides align to TRBD1. V was clipped by 5 bases and J by 7 bases; unmatched bases: 4. Germline values: CDR1 MNHEY, CDR2 SVGAGI. CDR3 size: 14 residues. The CDR3 region is CASSRTGGNGELFF. In DNA form, the CDR3 reads TGTGCCAGCAGTAGGACAGGGGGTAACGGGGAGCTGTTTTTT.

This clone was counted a single time. The V and J genes are TRBV7-8 and TRBJ1-6; tentatively, D is TRBD1 (6 bases). Deletions cut 2 bases from V and 10 bases from J, with 15 bases between. CDR1 and CDR2 from the germline V gene are SGHVS and FQNEAQ. CDR3 length: 15 residues. CDR3 protein: CASSLSAGGWSPLHF. The DNA for the CDR3 is TGTGCCAGCAGCTTATCGGCGGGGGGCTGGTCACCCCTCCACTTT.

The chain combines TRBV19 with TRBJ1-5, with D perhaps TRBD1 (6 bases). Deletions cut 5 bases from V and 5 bases from J, with 16 bases between. The CDR3 has 15 residues. The germline CDR1 and CDR2 sequences are LNHDA and SQIVND (reference sequence). CDR3 DNA: TGTGCCAGTAGTCCCCTGGGGGGGGGCGATCAGCCCCAGCATTTT. Protein sequence: CASSPLGGGDQPQHF.

The V and J genes are TRBV6-2 or TRBV6-3 and TRBJ2-5, with TRBD2 identical over 7 bases. After removal of 0 bases from V and 4 bases from J, the junction contained 2 bases not matched to a gene. Looked up from germline, CDR1 is MNHEY and CDR2 is SVGEGT. The CDR3 is made up of 14 amino acids. CDR3 in DNA: TGTGCCAGCAGTTACTCGGGCGGGAGAGAGACCCAGTACTTC. This sequence encodes CASSYSGGRETQYF.

A remark on this clone: Other DNA sequences in the same sample also yield this CDR3. The J gene is TRBJ2-1, the V gene TRBV3-1 (or the pseudogene TRBV3-2); unclear D gene. From germline, CDR1 is LGHDT and CDR2 YNNKEL (reference sequence). This CDR3 is built from 13 residues. Between the trimmed V and J ends, which lost 2 bases and 5 bases, there was a span of 7 bases. This CDR3 reads CASSQKSNNEQFF. The CDR3 DNA reads as TGTGCCAGCAGCCAAAAGAGCAACAATGAGCAGTTCTTC.

V usage is TRBV19 and J usage is TRBJ2-4, with TRBD1 as a possible D gene (5 bases). This CDR3 is built from 14 residues. Trimming removed 9 bases from V and 1 base from J, with 13 bases in between. Germline V gives CDR1 LNHDA, CDR2 SQIVND (reference sequence). CDR3 in DNA: TGTGCCAGCGAAGCGCCAGGGGCCAAAAACATTCAGTACTTC. Its translation is CASEAPGAKNIQYF.

The chain combines TRBV5-6 with TRBJ1-4, with 8 bases matching TRBD1. After removal of 5 bases from V and 4 bases from J, the junction contained 10 bases not matched to a gene. The CDR3 contains 16 residues. CDR1 SGHDT and CDR2 YYEEEE come from the germline V gene. The CDR3 reads CASRKQGEGGNEKLFF. As DNA, the CDR3 is TGTGCCAGCAGAAAACAGGGGGAAGGAGGTAATGAAAAACTGTTTTTT.

The chain is built from TRBV18 and TRBJ1-2, with TRBD1 matching 8 bases. This CDR3 is 18 amino acids long. CDR1 KGHSH and CDR2 LQKENI come from the germline V gene. With V trimmed by 2 bases and J by 6 bases, 17 bases remained unmatched. The CDR3 nucleotides read TGTGCCAGCTCACCAACCCCACCCGGACAGGGTATCATCCATGGCTACACCTTC. Its translation is CASSPTPPGQGIIHGYTF.

J is TRBJ1-2 and V is TRBV3-1 (or the pseudogene TRBV3-2); possible D gene TRBD1, 6 bases. This CDR3 contains 14 residues. Germline V lookup: CDR1 LGHDT, CDR2 YNNKEL (reference sequence). V lost 4 bases, J lost 3 bases, and 12 bases lay in between. As DNA, the CDR3 is TGTGCCAGCAGCCCCGCGGCAGGGGACTATGGCTACACCTTC. It encodes CASSPAAGDYGYTF.

The V call is TRBV6-5, the J call TRBJ1-6, with unresolved D. The germline V gene encodes CDR1 MNHEY and CDR2 SVGAGI. The CDR3 totals 14 residues. V lost 8 bases, J lost 7 bases, and 15 bases lay in between. CDR3 amino acids: CASATGIGNSPLHF. CDR3 nucleotide sequence: TGTGCCAGCGCGACGGGAATTGGAAATTCACCCCTCCACTTT.

CDR3 sequence reads: CASSPDGNPGTQYF. The CDR3, as DNA: TGTGCCAGCTCACCAGACGGAAACCCGGGGACCCAGTACTTC. The rearrangement joins TRBV18 to TRBJ2-5; D is undetermined. The germline V gene encodes CDR1 KGHSH and CDR2 LQKENI. This CDR3 spans 14 amino acids. V lost 2 bases and J lost 7, with 14 bases in between.

The gene calls are TRBV19 and TRBJ2-7, with TRBD2 identical over 7 bases. The V segment lost 3 bases and the J segment 2 bases; nucleotides outside the gene matches: 7. The germline V gene encodes CDR1 LNHDA and CDR2 SQIVND (reference sequence). The CDR3 totals 15 residues. CDR3 in DNA: TGTGCCAGTAGTATTTATCTAGCGGCAACCTACGAGCAGTACTTC. It yields the protein CASSIYLAATYEQYF.

The V and J genes are TRBV10-2 and TRBJ2-1; TRBD2 matches 11 bases. Per germline, CDR1 WSHSY and CDR2 SAAADI. V lost 6 bases to trimming and J lost 5 bases; unmatched junction nucleotides: 3. This CDR3 has 14 amino acids. The CDR3 reads CASSPTSGDNEQFF. DNA for the CDR3: TGCGCCAGCAGCCCGACTAGCGGGGACAATGAGCAGTTCTTC.

The V gene is TRBV28, the J gene TRBJ2-3, with a weak D call TRBD1 (5 bases). V was cut by 7 bases and J by 2 bases, with 10 bases left in between. CDR1 and CDR2 (germline): MDHEN, SYDVKM. CDR3 length: 13 residues. CDR3 protein: CASKGQLTDTQYF. The CDR3 coding sequence is TGTGCCAGCAAGGGGCAGCTCACAGATACGCAGTATTTT.

The V gene is TRBV4-1, the J gene TRBJ2-7, with TRBD2 matching 16 bases. The CDR3 is made up of 15 amino acids. CDR1 and CDR2 from the germline V gene are MGHRA and YSYEKL. The J segment lost 6 bases and the V segment lost 4 bases, leaving 3 bases of the junction unmatched. The CDR3 region is CASSPGTSGRGEQYF. In DNA form, the CDR3 reads TGCGCCAGCAGCCCAGGGACTAGCGGGAGGGGCGAGCAGTACTTC.

The chain recombines TRBV28 with TRBJ1-2, with a weak D call TRBD1 (5 bases). The CDR3 length is 14 residues. Trimming took 1 base from V and 4 from J, leaving 10 bases between them. Germline-derived CDR1 and CDR2 are MDHEN and SYDVKM. The CDR3 reads CASSLSGLSYGYTF. Written as DNA, the CDR3 is TGTGCCAGCAGTTTATCGGGACTAAGCTATGGCTACACCTTC.

This chain joins TRBV28 and TRBJ2-5; D unresolved. Trimming cost V 8 bases and J 2 bases, with 6 bases left between them. Germline V CDR1 and CDR2: MDHEN, SYDVKM. This CDR3 has 11 residues. CDR3: CASGLQETQYF. DNA of the CDR3: TGTGCCAGCGGGCTGCAAGAGACCCAGTACTTC.

The V gene is TRBV27, the J gene TRBJ2-2; tentatively, D is TRBD2 (6 bases). V was clipped by 7 bases and J by 6 bases, with 12 bases between them. The CDR3 extends over 13 amino acids. Germline V gene sequence: CDR1 MNHEY, CDR2 SMNVEV (reference sequence). The CDR3: CASTRGTPGELFF. The DNA of the CDR3 is TGTGCCAGCACCCGGGGGACTCCCGGGGAGCTGTTTTTT.

The chain couples TRBV3-1 (or the pseudogene TRBV3-2) to TRBJ2-5, with TRBD1 matching over 11 bases. The CDR3 sequence is 16 residues long. Per the germline V gene, CDR1 is LGHDT and CDR2 is YNNKEL (reference sequence). V was clipped by 6 bases and J by 1 base; unmatched bases: 7. The CDR3 bases are TGTGCCAGCAGTCCCGGACAGGGGGCGATCCAAGAGACCCAGTACTTC. It translates to CASSPGQGAIQETQYF.

J is TRBJ1-4 and V is TRBV4-3; 7 bases agree with TRBD1. The ends lost 3 bases at V and 6 bases at J; junction bases unmatched: 16. The CDR3 runs 18 residues. Germline V gene lookup returns CDR1 LGHNA and CDR2 YSLEER. The CDR3 DNA follows: TGCGCCAGCAGCCAGGACCTCATCAGGGGGGAATCGGATGAAAAACTGTTTTTT. Its translation is CASSQDLIRGESDEKLFF.

This chain links TRBV28 with TRBJ1-2; D is unresolved. CDR3 length: 12 residues. CDR1 and CDR2 from the germline V gene are MDHEN and SYDVKM. V was trimmed by 5 bases and J by 8 bases, leaving 12 bases between them. CDR3 region: CASSVSLSGYTF. The CDR3 DNA reads TGTGCCAGCAGTGTCTCGTTGTCGGGCTACACCTTC.

V is TRBV6-5 and J is TRBJ1-5; possibly TRBD1 for D (6 bases). V dropped 6 bases and J dropped 2 bases, with 14 bases sitting between them. This CDR3 contains 15 residues. Germline V lookup: CDR1 MNHEY, CDR2 SVGAGI. The CDR3 nucleotides read TGTGCCAGCAGGCAATACAGGGTTGGCAATCAGCCCCAGCATTTT. Translated, it gives CASRQYRVGNQPQHF.

The chain links TRBV28 to TRBJ1-1; the D gene is possibly TRBD1 (6 bases). This CDR3 has 14 amino acids. V lost 5 bases to trimming and J lost 3 bases, with 13 bases between them. The germline V gene has CDR1 MDHEN and CDR2 SYDVKM. CDR3 sequence reads: CASSPGAGDTEAFF. The CDR3 region has the DNA TGTGCCAGCAGTCCAGGGGCAGGCGACACTGAAGCTTTCTTT.

The chain uses TRBV6-4 and TRBJ1-1, with unresolved D. Between the trimmed V and J ends, which lost 3 bases and 1 base, there was a span of 6 bases. Germline CDR1 reads MRHNA; CDR2 reads SNTAGT. This CDR3 is built from 13 residues. The CDR3 DNA reads TGTGCCAGCAGTGAAGTAGAGAACACTGAAGCTTTCTTT. Protein sequence: CASSEVENTEAFF.

This rearrangement joins TRBV6-2 or TRBV6-3 to TRBJ1-5; no clear D gene. The CDR3 is made up of 15 amino acids. Germline V gene sequence: CDR1 MNHEY, CDR2 SVGEGT. Trimming removed 2 bases at V and 8 bases at J, with 16 bases between. The CDR3 coding sequence is TGTGCCAGCAGTTACAGGGATTCGGGGTGGAAGCCCCAGCATTTT. Translating gives CASSYRDSGWKPQHF.